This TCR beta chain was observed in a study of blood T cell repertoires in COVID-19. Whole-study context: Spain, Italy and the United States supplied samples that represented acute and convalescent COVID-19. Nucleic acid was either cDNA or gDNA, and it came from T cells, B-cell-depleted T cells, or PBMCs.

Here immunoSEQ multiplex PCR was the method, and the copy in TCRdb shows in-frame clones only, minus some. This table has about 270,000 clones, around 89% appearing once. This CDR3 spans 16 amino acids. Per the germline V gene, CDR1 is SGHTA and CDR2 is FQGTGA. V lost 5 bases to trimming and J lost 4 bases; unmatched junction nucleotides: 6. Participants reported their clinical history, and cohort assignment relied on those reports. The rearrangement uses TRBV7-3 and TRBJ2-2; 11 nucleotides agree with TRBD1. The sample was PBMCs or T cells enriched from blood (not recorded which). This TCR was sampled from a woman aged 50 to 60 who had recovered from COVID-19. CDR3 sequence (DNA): TGTGCCAGCAGCAAAATGGGGACAGGGGGCACCGGGGAGCTGTTTTTT. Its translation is CASSKMGTGGTGELFF.